The entry below describes one T cell receptor beta chain. The record originates from a study of CD8+CD57+ T cells in acquired aplastic anemia. Patients chosen for sequencing had shown CD8+CD57+ cell expansion by flow cytometry. Trimming at V came to 6 bases and at J to 4 bases, leaving 2 bases not matched to a gene. Looked up from germline, CDR1 is DFQATT and CDR2 is SNEGSKA (reference sequence). CDR3 length: 11 amino acids. TCR beta VDJ and CDR3 were profiled, and genomic DNA was the template. TCRdb reprocessed the reads with MiXCR, giving one entry per CDR3 protein. The sample has 150,000 to 200,000 distinct CDR3 sequences, nearly 50% seen once.

The V and J genes are TRBV20-1 and TRBJ1-1, with TRBD1 matching 7 bases. This TCR was recovered from a human donor with aplastic anemia. The sequenced material came from sorted CD4+, CD8+, or CD8+CD57+ T cells (not recorded which) from PBMCs. In DNA, the CDR3 is TGCAGTGCGCAGGGGGGCACTGAAGCTTTCTTT. Its translation is CSAQGGTEAFF.